The 21 T cell receptor beta chains listed next were all sequenced from one sample in a study of blood T cells in healthy people across ages (dated by TCRdb to the mid-2010s). Receptor amplification or capture employed 5' RACE. The sequencing machine was an Illumina HiSeq 2500. A second PCR of about 7 to 12 cycles was performed with a sample-barcoded 5' primer and a J-beta primer mix. TCRdb handled the public reads itself, with Q25 trimming in fastp and clone calling in MiXCR, and kept productive beta chains. Rows with one shared CDR3 protein collapse into an entry with the most common genes and DNA. In all, the sample holds hundreds of thousands of distinct CDR3 sequences, and 58% of those were seen once. Roughly 34% of the sample is held by the ten biggest clonotypes. The sequenced material came from blood. The source of these receptors is a man in his fifties or sixties in good health.

The rearrangement uses TRBV5-1 and TRBJ2-1; D gene unclear. CDR3 size: 15 residues. V lost 6 bases to trimming and J lost 1 base, with 14 bases between them. The V gene's germline CDR1 is SGHRS and CDR2 YFSETQ. CDR3 amino acids: CASTPGDFSYNEQFF. The CDR3 DNA follows: TGCGCCAGCACCCCGGGTGATTTTTCCTACAATGAGCAGTTCTTC.

This clonotype was found once. This sequence joins TRBV20-1 and TRBJ2-5; perhaps TRBD1 as D (6 bases). Germline V CDR1 and CDR2: DFQATT, SNEGSKA (reference sequence). The germline V and J ends were trimmed by 0 bases and 11 bases, with 22 bases remaining between them. The CDR3 runs 15 residues. The CDR3: CSARDYGNPSGEQYF. The CDR3 region has the DNA TGCAGTGCTAGAGATTACGGGAATCCTTCAGGGGAGCAGTACTTC.

The rearrangement links TRBV20-1 to TRBJ2-4; the match to TRBD2 covers 11 bases. With the DNA end fitting TRBJ2-7 better, the J assignment may be wrong. Germline-derived CDR1 and CDR2 are DFQATT and SNEGSKA (reference sequence). The CDR3 runs 16 residues. Here the CDR3 reads CSAHHAAGLAAYEQYF. In DNA form, the CDR3 reads TGCAGTGCGCATCACGCTGCGGGACTAGCGGCCTACGAGCAGTACTTC.

CDR3 sequence reads: CASSLSVDTDTQYF. The CDR3 region has the DNA TGTGCCAGCAGCTTGAGTGTCGACACAGATACGCAGTATTTT. The chain couples TRBV7-9 to TRBJ2-3; D not certain. Germline V gives CDR1 SEHNR, CDR2 FQNEAQ (reference sequence). Trimming pared 3 bases from V and 2 bases from J, leaving 9 bases between. This CDR3 contains 14 residues.

The chain is built from TRBV12-3 or TRBV12-4 and TRBJ2-5; D is perhaps TRBD2 (6 bases). Deletions cut 1 base from V and 5 bases from J, with 14 bases between. The CDR3 has 15 amino acids. The CDR3 protein is CASSLVGGMGETQYF. CDR3 in DNA: TGTGCCAGCAGTTTAGTGGGGGGTATGGGGGAGACCCAGTACTTC.

The V and J genes are TRBV28 and TRBJ2-7; no definite D call. CDR3 length: 14 residues. Trimming shortened V by 6 bases and J by 3 bases, and 15 bases separated the two germline ends. CDR1 and CDR2 (germline): MDHEN, SYDVKM. The CDR3 coding sequence is TGTGCCAGCAGCCATACGGTTTCAGGCTACGAGCAGTACTTC. As protein: CASSHTVSGYEQYF.

The CDR3 DNA follows: TGCGCCAGCAGCTTGGTGACGGGAGGGACCCAGTACTTC. It codes for CASSLVTGGTQYF. The chain is built from TRBV5-1 and TRBJ2-5; 7 bases align to TRBD2. CDR3 size: 13 residues. Per the germline V gene, CDR1 is SGHRS and CDR2 is YFSETQ. V trimming: 0 bases; J trimming: 7 bases; junction bases outside the gene matches: 3. Looking up the rest from reference TRBV5-1 and TRBJ2-5 gives the full variable domain: KAGVTQTPRYLIKTRGQQVTLSCSPISGHRSVSWYQQTPGQGLQFLFEYFSETQRNKGNFPGRFSGRQFSNSRSEMNVSTLELGDSALYLCASSLVTGGTQYFGPGTRLLVL.

This chain links TRBV27 with TRBJ1-2; 7 nucleotides align to TRBD1. Germline V gene data show CDR1 as MNHEY and CDR2 as SMNVEV (reference sequence). V shed 5 bases, J shed 3 bases, and the junction held 6 bases outside the gene matches. CDR3 length: 14 amino acids. Here the CDR3 reads CASSGFGQDYGYTF. DNA for the CDR3: TGTGCCAGCAGTGGATTCGGACAGGACTATGGCTACACCTTC.

V usage is TRBV7-9 and J usage is TRBJ2-1; tentatively, D is TRBD1 (5 bases). The CDR3 spans 13 residues. The V gene lost 5 bases and the J gene lost 8 bases, with 13 bases spanning the gap. CDR1 is SEHNR, CDR2 FQNEAQ, per germline (reference sequence). The CDR3 reads CASSTQGLDEQFF. CDR3 in DNA: TGTGCCAGCAGCACCCAGGGCCTCGATGAGCAGTTCTTC.

This chain uses TRBV7-9 with TRBJ2-3, with D possibly TRBD1 on 6 matching bases. This CDR3 contains 13 residues. CDR1 and CDR2 from the germline V gene are SEHNR and FQNEAQ (reference sequence). V shed 4 bases and J shed 5 bases, with 10 bases lying between them. CDR3 DNA: TGTGCCAGCAGCTGGATAGGGGGAGATACGCAGTATTTT. Amino acids: CASSWIGGDTQYF.

The V and J genes are TRBV5-1 and TRBJ1-2, with 7 bases that match TRBD1. V trimming: 4 bases; J trimming: 4 bases; junction bases outside the gene matches: 13. This CDR3 has 16 residues. Germline assignment: CDR1 SGHRS and CDR2 YFSETQ. The CDR3 here is CASSGRQGWSTYGYTF. The CDR3 DNA is TGCGCCAGCAGCGGACGACAGGGTTGGTCAACCTATGGCTACACCTTC. The full variable domain, completed using reference TRBV5-1 and TRBJ1-2, is KAGVTQTPRYLIKTRGQQVTLSCSPISGHRSVSWYQQTPGQGLQFLFEYFSETQRNKGNFPGRFSGRQFSNSRSEMNVSTLELGDSALYLCASSGRQGWSTYGYTFGSGTRLTVV.

This chain joins TRBV10-3 and TRBJ2-3; TRBD2 matches 8 bases. The junction had 21 bases not matched to a gene; V was cut back by 9 bases and J by 4 bases. The germline CDR1 and CDR2 sequences are ENHRY and SYGVKD. There are 18 residues in the CDR3. The chain's CDR3 is CAITRGGGTSGTPDTQYF. The CDR3 DNA reads as TGTGCCATTACCAGGGGAGGGGGAACTAGCGGTACCCCAGATACGCAGTATTTT.

J is TRBJ2-1 and V is TRBV2, with TRBD1 as a possible D gene (5 bases). This CDR3 region has 15 residues. Germline V lookup: CDR1 SNHLY, CDR2 FYNNEI. Trimming shortened V by 5 bases and J by 6 bases, and 17 bases separated the two germline ends. The CDR3 DNA follows: TGTGCCAGCAGTCAGGGTCCCTCGAAGGGCAATGAGCAGTTCTTC. Protein: CASSQGPSKGNEQFF.

In this sample, this clonotype turned up a few times. The rearrangement links TRBV29-1 to TRBJ2-5; D assignment may be TRBD1 or TRBD2 (6 bases each). From germline, CDR1 is SQVTM and CDR2 ANQGSEA. Trimming cost V 3 bases and J 5 bases, with 13 bases left between them. CDR3 length: 13 residues. The CDR3 is CSVDGGNGETQYF. The CDR3 DNA follows: TGCAGCGTTGACGGGGGCAACGGGGAGACCCAGTACTTC. Variable domain in full (rest from reference TRBV29-1 and TRBJ2-5): SAVISQKPSRDICQRGTSLTIQCQVDSQVTMMFWYRQQPGQSLTLIATANQGSEATYESGFVIDKFPISRPNLTFSTLTVSNMSPEDSSIYLCSVDGGNGETQYFGPGTRLLVL.

The V and J genes are TRBV20-1 and TRBJ2-1; 10 nucleotides match TRBD2. The V and J ends lost 6 bases and 3 bases, in that order; junction bases with no gene match: 8. Germline-derived CDR1 and CDR2 are DFQATT and SNEGSKA (reference sequence). The CDR3 runs to 15 residues. The CDR3 here is CSARGLADYYNEQFF. CDR3 nucleotides: TGCAGTGCCCGCGGACTAGCGGATTACTACAATGAGCAGTTCTTC.

J is TRBJ2-7 and V is TRBV5-7; D is possibly TRBD2 (5 bases). TRBV5-7 is an ORF; its function is uncertain. V gave up 4 bases and J gave up 0 bases, with 17 bases separating them. The CDR3 consists of 16 residues. CDR3 residues: CASSAQFRADSYEQYF. In DNA form, the CDR3 reads TGTGCCAGCAGCGCCCAATTCCGAGCGGACTCCTACGAGCAGTACTTC.

This clonotype has more than one count but fewer than ten. The J gene is TRBJ2-3, the V gene TRBV6-5; TRBD2 aligns across 7 bases. Per germline, CDR1 MNHEY and CDR2 SVGAGI. Trimming removed 4 bases from V and 3 bases from J; junction bases left unmatched: 10. The CDR3 is 16 residues long. The CDR3 region has the DNA TGTGCCAGCAGTTCCCGTTCAGCGGGGAGAACAGATACGCAGTATTTT. Translation gives CASSSRSAGRTDTQYF.

The sample holds a few counts of this clonotype. J is TRBJ2-1 and V is TRBV20-1; 8 bases fit TRBD2. The V segment lost 6 bases and the J segment 4 bases; nucleotides outside the gene matches: 14. Germline V gene data show CDR1 as DFQATT and CDR2 as SNEGSKA (reference sequence). This CDR3 is 16 amino acids long. CDR3 in DNA: TGCAGTGCCCTCCCCTTACGCGGGGGGAGGTACAATGAGCAGTTCTTC. Amino acid sequence: CSALPLRGGRYNEQFF.

The rearrangement links TRBV27 to TRBJ1-2, with D possibly TRBD1 on 6 matching bases. Germline V gene lookup returns CDR1 MNHEY and CDR2 SMNVEV (reference sequence). The CDR3 has 15 amino acids. V lost 6 bases and J lost 5, with 19 bases in between. CDR3 DNA sequence: TGTGCCAGCAGCCCCCAGGGGTTCCCGCGGTATGGCTACACCTTC. Translation: CASSPQGFPRYGYTF.

Here the CDR3 reads CASNLGYYGYTF. In DNA, the CDR3 is TGTGCCAGCAACCTCGGGTACTATGGCTACACCTTC. This chain links TRBV28 with TRBJ1-2; D uncertain. V dropped 7 bases and J dropped 3 bases, with 9 bases sitting between them. This CDR3 spans 12 amino acids. From germline, CDR1 is MDHEN and CDR2 SYDVKM.

The CDR3 region has the DNA TGCGCCAGCAGCCAAGAGGGGGGCGGGGGGCTTTTCCATGAGCAGTTCTTC. It specifies CASSQEGGGGLFHEQFF. The chain joins TRBV4-1 to TRBJ2-1; 8 nucleotides align to TRBD2. CDR3 length: 17 amino acids. Per germline, CDR1 MGHRA and CDR2 YSYEKL. The V segment lost 0 bases and the J segment 8 bases; nucleotides outside the gene matches: 12.